The 29 T cell receptor beta chains presented below share a single source sample, sequenced in a study of tumor-infiltrating lymphocytes in primary liver carcinoma. TCR beta cDNA was reverse-transcribed from roughly 520 ng of total RNA. The reaction used a constant-region primer and ProtoScript II reverse transcriptase. A slightly modified ARM-PCR protocol with three nested multiplex PCR rounds produced these TCR beta libraries. The first two PCR rounds used TRBV1-TRBV30 forward primers with a C-beta reverse primer, about 10 cycles each. Via MiXCR, TCRdb re-called the multiplex PCR reads, giving one row per CDR3 protein. The data show 100,000 to 150,000 distinct CDR3 sequences, 60% to 75% seen once. Co-extracted RNA and DNA came from approximately 20-30 mg of unsorted bulk tissue. Sequenced: liver tumor tissue from sampling region 3. Subset described: tumor region T3, left-lateral pole. These receptors were collected from a woman aged 60-70 years with primary liver carcinoma and hepatitis B virus infection.

The genes are TRBV24-1 and TRBJ2-7; D remains ambiguous. The V gene's germline CDR1 is KGHDR and CDR2 SFDVKD. The V and J ends lost 2 bases and 2 bases respectively, with 15 bases between them. The CDR3 length is 16 residues. CDR3 region: CATSDSPVTLTYEQYF. Written as DNA, the CDR3 is TGTGCCACCAGTGATTCTCCCGTGACTTTAACCTACGAGCAGTACTTC.

J is TRBJ2-5 and V is TRBV6-2 or TRBV6-3; D gene ambiguous. The germline gives CDR1 MNHEY, CDR2 SVGEGT. The CDR3 loop spans 14 amino acids. The V and J ends lost 5 bases and 11 bases respectively, with 21 bases between them. DNA of the CDR3: TGTGCCAGCAGTACAGCGCAGGAAGTGAATGAGCAGTACTTC. Residues: CASSTAQEVNEQYF.

This clonotype was recorded once. This chain connects TRBV11-2 to TRBJ1-6; D not resolved. This CDR3 region has 14 residues. The V gene's germline CDR1 is SGHAT and CDR2 FQNNGV. Here the CDR3 reads CVRSRTDYNSPLHF. CDR3 sequence (DNA): TGTGTCAGGAGCCGGACGGATTATAATTCACCCCTCCACTTT.

The J gene is TRBJ2-3, the V gene TRBV11-2; no firm D call. The CDR3 loop spans 15 amino acids. Trimming stripped 5 bases from V and 2 bases from J, with 14 bases between. The germline V gene has CDR1 SGHAT and CDR2 FQNNGV. CDR3: CASSIRPTPTDTQYF. In DNA, the CDR3 is TGTGCCAGCAGCATTCGTCCTACCCCCACAGATACGCAGTATTTT.

This clonotype occurred many times. V gene TRBV7-8 combines with J gene TRBJ2-5, with 8 positions matching TRBD2. J was trimmed by 5 bases and V by 5 bases; bases with no gene match: 7. CDR1 is SGHVS and CDR2 is FQNEAQ in the germline V gene. CDR3 length: 14 amino acids. The CDR3 loop reads CASSLTSGGETQYF. In nucleotides, the CDR3 is TGTGCCAGCAGCCTCACTAGCGGAGGGGAGACCCAGTACTTC.

The chain links TRBV19 to TRBJ2-6; D unclear. The CDR3 contains 15 residues. CDR1 and CDR2 from the germline V gene are LNHDA and SQIVND (reference sequence). V was cut by 8 bases and J by 4 bases, with 15 bases left in between. This CDR3 reads CASVPTAQGANVLTF. CDR3 sequence (DNA): TGTGCCAGTGTACCGACGGCGCAAGGGGCCAACGTCCTGACTTTC.

This clonotype was detected ten times or more. The chain has TRBV12-3 or TRBV12-4 and TRBJ2-5, with 7 bases fitting TRBD1. The CDR3 spans 14 residues. V shed 7 bases, J shed 7 bases, and the junction held 12 bases outside the gene matches. The CDR3, as DNA: TGTGCCAGCACCCTACAGGGGCCGACGGGGACCCAGTACTTC. This sequence encodes CASTLQGPTGTQYF.

The V and J genes are TRBV5-1 and TRBJ2-1; D may correspond to TRBD1 or TRBD2 (5 bases each). Germline V gene lookup returns CDR1 SGHRS and CDR2 YFSETQ. V was clipped by 1 base and J by 8 bases, with 16 bases between them. This CDR3 has 15 amino acids. CDR3 protein: CASSLWAGSIDEQFF. CDR3 DNA sequence: TGCGCCAGCAGCTTGTGGGCAGGGAGTATCGATGAGCAGTTCTTC.

A word on this clonotype: This may arise from a read error, as a much more abundant clone is one base away. The chain is built from TRBV28 and TRBJ2-3, with 8 bases matching TRBD2. The V gene end was trimmed by 6 bases and the J gene end by 0 bases; junction bases not matched to a gene: 5. The germline V gene encodes CDR1 MDHEN and CDR2 SYDVKM. The CDR3 is made up of 15 amino acids. This CDR3 reads CASSQTSASTDTQYF. The CDR3 DNA follows: TGTGCCAGCAGCCAGACTAGCGCCAGCACAGATACGCAGTATTTT.

Note on this clonotype: At one end the junction does not follow the germline gene, possibly because of a read error. The CDR3: CASSRGVGVRTWELFF. The CDR3 nucleotides read TGTGCCAGCAGCCGCGGCGTGGGGGTTCGGACCTGGGAGCTGTTCTTT. The chain is built from TRBV11-2 and TRBJ2-2; D assignment may be TRBD1 or TRBD2 (5 bases each). In germline, CDR1 is SGHAT, CDR2 FQNNGV. The CDR3 runs 16 residues.

The J gene is TRBJ1-2, the V gene TRBV7-2; D might be TRBD1 (5 bases). Germline values: CDR1 SGHTA, CDR2 FQGNSA. CDR3 length: 15 residues. V was cut by 2 bases and J by 8 bases, with 18 bases left in between. As DNA, the CDR3 is TGTGCCAGCAGCTTATTAAGCAGGGCCGCGTACGGCTACACCTTC. This sequence encodes CASSLLSRAAYGYTF.

By proportion, this clonotype is medium-sized (0.01 to 0.1%). CDR3 sequence reads: CASSPVKGALEKLFF. The DNA of the CDR3 is TGTGCCAGCAGCCCAGTGAAGGGGGCCTTAGAAAAACTGTTTTTT. This chain uses TRBV11-2 with TRBJ1-4, with 7 bases matching TRBD1. With 5 bases clipped from V and 8 bases from J, the junction kept 11 bases outside the gene matches. CDR3 length: 15 residues. CDR1 is SGHAT and CDR2 is FQNNGV in the germline V gene.

V is TRBV10-3 and J is TRBJ1-5; 11 nucleotides match TRBD1. The J call could be wrong; TRBJ2-3 is a better fit for the DNA end. The CDR3 length is 14 residues. Germline V gene lookup returns CDR1 ENHRY and CDR2 SYGVKD. CDR3 sequence: CAIRGQGANQPQYF. The CDR3 nucleotides read TGTGCCATCAGAGGACAGGGGGCTAACCAGCCCCAGTATTTT.

This chain links TRBV11-2 with TRBJ2-1, with D possibly being TRBD2 (5 bases). CDR3 length: 14 residues. The germline gives CDR1 SGHAT, CDR2 FQNNGV. Trimming removed 3 bases from V and 8 bases from J, with 14 bases in between. CDR3 protein: CASSFGGLFDEQFF. The CDR3 coding sequence is TGTGCCAGCAGCTTCGGTGGACTCTTCGATGAGCAGTTCTTC.

On this clonotype: A read error is possible here, since a much larger clone lies one base away. Since no conserved phenylalanine or tryptophan closes the CDR3, a read error is the likely cause. V gene TRBV6-1 combines with J gene TRBJ2-7; no firm D call. V was shortened by 2 bases and J by 2 bases, with 7 bases between the two germline ends. This CDR3 is 13 amino acids long. From germline, CDR1 is MNHNS and CDR2 SASEGT. The CDR3 spells CASSETITYEQYL. The CDR3 DNA reads TGTGCCAGCAGTGAAACGATTACCTACGAGCAGTACTTA.

This clonotype was picked up many times. The rearrangement links TRBV4-2 to TRBJ1-5, with 7 bases aligning to TRBD1. The CDR3 is 15 residues long. Germline V gene lookup returns CDR1 LGHNA and CDR2 YNFKEQ. V gave up 4 bases and J gave up 2 bases; unmatched junction bases: 5. The CDR3 DNA reads as TGTGCCAGCAGCCGAGTCAGGGGGGGCAATCAGCCCCAGCATTTT. Translating it yields CASSRVRGGNQPQHF.

This clonotype was picked up a small number of times. Given a much more abundant clone one base away, this may be a read error. CDR3 region: CASSQGRGNQPQHF. The CDR3 nucleotides are TGCGCCAGCAGCCAAGGAAGGGGGAATCAGCCCCAGCATTTT. The chain recombines TRBV4-1 with TRBJ1-5; D possibly corresponds to TRBD1 (6 bases). Germline V gene lookup returns CDR1 MGHRA and CDR2 YSYEKL. V dropped 1 base and J dropped 4 bases, with 8 bases sitting between them. CDR3 length: 14 amino acids.

With respect to this clonotype: Relative to the germline gene, one junction end is altered; a read error may explain this. This rearrangement joins TRBV11-3 to TRBJ2-3; perhaps TRBD2 as D (6 bases). The germline gives CDR1 SGHNT, CDR2 YENEEA. The CDR3 has 17 residues. CDR3: CSSSFGLDSGLTDTQCF. CDR3 bases: TGTTCCAGCAGCTTCGGACTCGATAGCGGCCTCACAGATACGCAGTGTTTT.

A note on this clonotype: A read error may account for a junction end that differs from germline. This rearrangement joins TRBV12-5 to TRBJ2-2, with a tentative D call TRBD2 (6 bases). CDR3 length equals 15 residues. Looked up from germline, CDR1 is LGHNT and CDR2 is FRNRAP. The CDR3 DNA reads TGTGCTAGTGGCCAGGGCAGAATTAACACCGGGGGGCTGTTTTTT. Its translation is CASGQGRINTGGLFF.

The chain has TRBV6-6 and TRBJ1-4, with D tentatively TRBD1 (5 bases). Per germline, CDR1 MNHNY and CDR2 SVGAGI (reference sequence). This CDR3 comprises 13 residues. CDR3 coding DNA: TGTGGCCGCCTGGGGGGGGGAGGTGAAAAACTGTTTTTT. Translated: CGRLGGGGEKLFF.

Ten or more counts support this clonotype. The genes are TRBV6-6 and TRBJ2-3; D unclear. The CDR3 is made up of 14 amino acids. The germline gives CDR1 MNHNY, CDR2 SVGAGI (reference sequence). Trimming removed 0 bases from V and 4 bases from J, with 8 bases in between. The CDR3: CASSYSRPADTQYF. DNA for the CDR3: TGTGCCAGCAGTTACTCGAGGCCAGCAGATACGCAGTATTTT.

Of note for this clonotype: This clone may be a read error of a much larger clone one base away. The conserved phenylalanine or tryptophan is not found at the CDR3 terminus, so this likely reflects a read error. The V and J genes are TRBV12-3 or TRBV12-4 and TRBJ1-5; no clear D gene. The CDR3 is made up of 13 amino acids. The V end lost 1 base, the J end lost 4 bases, and 5 bases lay between the germline ends. CDR3 sequence (DNA): TGTGCCAGCAGTTTAGGGGAGAATCAGCCCCAGCATTCT. It specifies CASSLGENQPQHS.

A note on this clonotype: A much larger clone lies a single base off, so this may be a read error. In nucleotides, the CDR3 is TGTGCCTGGAGTGTCTCGGCGGCAACTGGTGAAGCTTTCTTT. This sequence encodes CAWSVSAATGEAFF. V gene TRBV30 combines with J gene TRBJ1-1; D unresolved. CDR3 length equals 14 residues. Germline V gene lookup returns CDR1 GTSNPN and CDR2 SVGIG (reference sequence). V dropped 0 bases and J dropped 7 bases, with 15 bases sitting between them.

The chain links TRBV11-2 to TRBJ2-7, with no clear D. V dropped 10 bases and J dropped 0 bases, with 16 bases sitting between them. Germline CDR1 and CDR2: SGHAT and FQNNGV. This CDR3 has 14 amino acids. The CDR3 DNA reads as TGTGCCAAAAGGATGGCAGGACCCTCCTACGAGCAGTACGTC. Protein sequence: CAKRMAGPSYEQYV.

On this clonotype: This clone may be a read error of a much larger clone one base away. The V and J genes are TRBV5-1 and TRBJ2-1, with TRBD2 matching 7 bases. This CDR3 is 15 amino acids long. Germline lookup yields CDR1 SGHRS and CDR2 YFSETQ. CDR3 sequence reads: CASSLWGEGYNKQFF. The CDR3 bases are TGCGCCAGCAGCTTGTGGGGGGAGGGCTACAATAAGCAGTTCTTC.

This clonotype was recorded only once. This chain uses TRBV5-1 with TRBJ2-7, with 11 bases that match TRBD2. This CDR3 comprises 17 residues. Germline V gives CDR1 SGHRS, CDR2 YFSETQ. The V gene end was trimmed by 0 bases and the J gene end by 3 bases; junction bases not matched to a gene: 8. For the CDR3, the DNA is TGCGCCAGCAGCTTGGGACTAGCGGGACGGTCTATCTACGAGCAGTACTTC. Protein: CASSLGLAGRSIYEQYF.

This clonotype showed up many times. The V and J genes are TRBV6-2 or TRBV6-3 and TRBJ2-1; D remains unclear. CDR1 is MNHEY and CDR2 is SVGEGT in the germline V gene. The CDR3 covers 13 residues. Trimming removed 7 bases from V and 2 bases from J, with 9 bases in between. Here the CDR3 DNA reads TGTGCCAGCACCCCCATAGCCTACAATGAGCAGTTCTTC. As protein: CASTPIAYNEQFF.

As regards this clonotype: This CDR3 fails to terminate in the conserved phenylalanine or tryptophan, so it likely reflects a read error. V gene TRBV4-1 combines with J gene TRBJ2-7; D gene unclear. Germline V gene lookup returns CDR1 MGHRA and CDR2 YSYEKL. This CDR3 is built from 14 residues. DNA of the CDR3: TGCGCAGGCAGCCAACCCAGGACCCCCTACGAGCAGTACCTC. It translates to CAGSQPRTPYEQYL.

Points on this clonotype: A much larger clone differs from this one at a single base, so this may be a read error. The conserved closing phenylalanine or tryptophan is absent in this CDR3, likely reflecting a read error. The J gene is TRBJ2-5, the V gene TRBV29-1, with 9 nucleotides matching TRBD1. Germline V gene lookup returns CDR1 SQVTM and CDR2 ANQGSEA. This CDR3 comprises 14 residues. The ends lost 6 bases at V and 5 bases at J; junction bases unmatched: 10. The CDR3 reads CSVISQGAWETQYL. The CDR3 nucleotides are TGCAGCGTAATATCACAGGGGGCGTGGGAGACCCAGTACCTC.